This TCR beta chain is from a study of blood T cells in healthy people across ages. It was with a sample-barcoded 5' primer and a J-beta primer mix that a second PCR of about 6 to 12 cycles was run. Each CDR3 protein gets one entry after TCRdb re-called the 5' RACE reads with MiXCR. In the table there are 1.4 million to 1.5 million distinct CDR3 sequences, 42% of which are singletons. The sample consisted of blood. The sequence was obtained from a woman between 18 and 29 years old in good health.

The CDR3 spells CASSDPMGGPPTYGYTF. The CDR3 nucleotides are TGTGCCAGCAGCGACCCCATGGGGGGTCCCCCTACGTATGGCTACACCTTC. V and J are TRBV5-4 and TRBJ1-2; a possible D gene is TRBD1 (5 bases). Germline V gives CDR1 SGHNT, CDR2 YYREEE (reference sequence). The CDR3 sequence is 17 residues long. Trimming removed 4 bases from V and 5 bases from J, with 24 bases in between.